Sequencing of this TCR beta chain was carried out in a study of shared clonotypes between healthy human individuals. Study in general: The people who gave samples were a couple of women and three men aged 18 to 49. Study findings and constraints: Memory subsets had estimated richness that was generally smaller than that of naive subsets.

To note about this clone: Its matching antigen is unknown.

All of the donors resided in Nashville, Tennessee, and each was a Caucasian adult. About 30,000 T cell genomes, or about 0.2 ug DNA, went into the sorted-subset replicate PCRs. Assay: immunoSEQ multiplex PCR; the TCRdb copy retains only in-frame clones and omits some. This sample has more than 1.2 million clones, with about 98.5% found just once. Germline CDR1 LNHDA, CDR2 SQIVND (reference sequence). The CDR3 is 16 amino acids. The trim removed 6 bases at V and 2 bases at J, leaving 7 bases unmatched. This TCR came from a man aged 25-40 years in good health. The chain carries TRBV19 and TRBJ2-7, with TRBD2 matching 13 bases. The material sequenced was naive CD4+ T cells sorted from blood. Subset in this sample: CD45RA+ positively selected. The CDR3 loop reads CASSNGLAGVTYEQYF. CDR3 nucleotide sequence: TGTGCCAGTAGCAACGGACTAGCGGGAGTTACCTACGAGCAGTACTTC.